What follows is one T cell receptor beta chain and its context. The junction does not match germline at one end; this may be a read error. This sample is part of a study of identical twins. Via MiXCR, TCRdb re-called the 5' RACE reads, giving one row per CDR3 protein. Of hundreds of thousands of distinct CDR3 sequences in the sample, 18% were seen once. The CDR3 contains 15 residues. Germline-derived CDR1 and CDR2 are DFQATT and SNEGSKA (reference sequence). Another study also made use of these data, one on T cells expressing NK-cell markers.

Material for sequencing was PBMCs. This TCR was sampled from a woman aged 18-29 years in good health. The chain uses TRBV20-1 and TRBJ2-3; 8 nucleotides match TRBD2. The chain's CDR3 is CSARVPGTRPDMQYF. The DNA for the CDR3 is TGCAGTGCTAGAGTCCCCGGGACTAGACCAGATATGCAGTATTTT.